Here is one TCR beta chain with its context. Its antigen is still unknown. No much larger clone is present one base from it, and per-base qualities are unavailable. The data belong to a study of Tregs in tolerant kidney transplant recipients (dated by TCRdb to the late 2010s). Regarding the study in general: Related donors were used in the transplants with nonmyeloablative bone marrow transplantation, and mixed chimerism was transient in the human trials. TCRbeta sequencing was used in the study to identify donor-specific regulatory T cells before combined kidney and bone marrow transplantation, and the identified cells were then tracked after transplant. What the authors observed across the whole study: The study was constrained by small patient numbers, and validation of the findings is required in larger populations and under other immunosuppression protocols. Donor-specific Treg expansion was found to exceed global Treg expansion in tolerant patients, suggesting antigen-driven rather than nonspecific expansion. PCR primers changed over time for some patients, so nucleotide-level comparison across those patients' samples was not possible. Expanding Tregs with activated donor B cells appeared to identify the most biologically relevant and donor-specific TCRbeta repertoire. Biological reproducibility was not directly addressed, though technical replication error appeared minimal.

For TCRbeta CDR3 sequencing, genomic DNA from the sorted cells was extracted using the QIAGEN DNeasy Blood and Tissue Kit. Through immunoSEQ, high-throughput TCRbeta CDR3 sequencing was done commercially, including PCR amplification with internal controls and bias correction. The authors' pipeline ran thus. Unique productive TCRbeta sequences were defined by CDR3 nucleotide sequence where primers matched, otherwise by CDR3 amino acid sequence with Vbeta and Jbeta genes. As a correction for sorting error, sequences shared between sorted populations at a frequency ratio of 2:1 or less were discarded, and the remaining shared sequences were assigned to the higher population. Donor-reactive sequences were defined as at least 5-fold expanded in CFSE-low cells versus unstimulated cells, with frequency of at least 0.01% in CFSE-low cells. Jensen-Shannon divergence, calculated on the top 100 TCRbeta sequences ranked by frequency, was used to quantify repertoire divergence. When a sample had multiple sequencing runs, each run was corrected for sorting error separately and the runs were then pooled. Imported from immuneACCESS, the table was reduced by TCRdb to in-frame sequences with V and J called. These copies leave out some clones; in studies compared against another copy, an unresolved V gene accounts for under half, and the cause of the remainder is not known. V and J calls and clone size are copied from that table; D and trimming were computed from the DNA. In all, the sample holds 50,000 to 85,000 clones, and roughly 92% of those were seen once. The top ten clones comprise roughly 9.7% of the sample.

This specimen's time point label, interpreted: blood sample drawn before combined kidney and bone marrow transplant. Unstimulated Tregs (CD4+CD25+CD127-), CD4+ non-Tregs (CD4+CD25-), CD4 and CD8 cells were FACS-sorted from thawed PBMCs. Patients were 4 combined kidney and bone marrow transplant recipients from the ITN036ST trial, and only these trial subjects had samples available. Healthy control blood was processed by Ficoll density gradient to PBMCs and cryopreserved; patient PBMCs were collected before and after transplant. For CDR1 and CDR2, the germline V gene lists SGDLS and YYNGEE. V is reduced by 2 bases and J by 13 bases, leaving a spacing of 16 bases between them. The CDR3 covers 12 residues, taking in both the cysteine and the phenylalanine. Only the CDR3 DNA stays, 36 bases, in frame from base 1.

The sequence was obtained from a human donor who received a combined kidney and bone marrow transplant. The chain is made from TRBV9 and TRBJ2-7; TRBD2 might be the D gene, on 6 matching bases. The sample consisted of CD8+ T cells from blood, taken before the transplant. The DNA sequence is TGTGCCAGCAGCGTTTCCGGGAGTCCTCGATACTTC. Its protein is CASSVSGSPRYF.